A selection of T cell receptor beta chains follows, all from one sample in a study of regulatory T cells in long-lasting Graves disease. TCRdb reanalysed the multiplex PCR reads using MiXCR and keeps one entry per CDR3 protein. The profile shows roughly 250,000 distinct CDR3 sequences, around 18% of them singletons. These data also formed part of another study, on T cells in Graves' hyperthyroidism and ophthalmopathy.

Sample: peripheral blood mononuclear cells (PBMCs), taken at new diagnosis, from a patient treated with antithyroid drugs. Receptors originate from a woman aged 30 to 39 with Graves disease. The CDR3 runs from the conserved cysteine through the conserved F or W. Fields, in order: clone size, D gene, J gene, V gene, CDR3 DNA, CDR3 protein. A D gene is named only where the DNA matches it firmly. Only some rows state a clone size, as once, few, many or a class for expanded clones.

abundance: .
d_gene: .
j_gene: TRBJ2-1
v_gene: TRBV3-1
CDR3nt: TGTGCCAGCAGCCAAGTAGTAGCGGCCTACAATGAGCAGTTCTTC
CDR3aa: CASSQVVAAYNEQFF

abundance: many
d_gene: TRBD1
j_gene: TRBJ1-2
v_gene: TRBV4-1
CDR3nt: TGCGCCAGCAGCCACGGGACAGGCTATGGCTACACCTTC
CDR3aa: CASSHGTGYGYTF

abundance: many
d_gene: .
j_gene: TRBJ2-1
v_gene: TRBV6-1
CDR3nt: TGTGCCAGCAGCGAAAGCTTACGGCCCTACAATGAGCAGTTCTTC
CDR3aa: CASSESLRPYNEQFF

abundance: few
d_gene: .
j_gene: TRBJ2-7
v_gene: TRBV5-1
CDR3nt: TGCGCCAGCAGCCTAACCACGACAGCCACCTACGAGCAGTACTTC
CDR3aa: CASSLTTTATYEQYF

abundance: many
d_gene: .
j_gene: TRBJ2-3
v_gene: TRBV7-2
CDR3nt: TGTGCCAGCAGCTTACCTCGGACCGACGATACGCAGTATTTT
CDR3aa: CASSLPRTDDTQYF

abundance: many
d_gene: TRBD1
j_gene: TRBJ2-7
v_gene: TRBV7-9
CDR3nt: TGTGCCAGCAGCTTTCAGGGACAGGGCTACGAGCAGTACTTC
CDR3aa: CASSFQGQGYEQYF

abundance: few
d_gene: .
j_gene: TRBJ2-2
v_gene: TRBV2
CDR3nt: TGTGCCAGCAGTGAAAGAGGGCTTCGAACCGGGGAGCTGTTTTTT
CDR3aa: CASSERGLRTGELFF

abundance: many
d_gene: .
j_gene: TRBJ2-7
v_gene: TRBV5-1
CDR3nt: TGCGCCAGCAGCCTACCCCAGGTGGGGGGTTACGAGCAGTACTTC
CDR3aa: CASSLPQVGGYEQYF

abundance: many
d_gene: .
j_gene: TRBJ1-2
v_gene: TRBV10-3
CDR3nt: TGTGCCATCAGTGAGGAACTACAAAGACCGGGGAGCTACACCTTC
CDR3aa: CAISEELQRPGSYTF

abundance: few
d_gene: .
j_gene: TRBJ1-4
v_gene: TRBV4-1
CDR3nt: TGCGCCAGCAGCCTTAGAAGCGGCGCCGGGGGGGAAAAACTGTTTTTT
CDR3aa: CASSLRSGAGGEKLFF

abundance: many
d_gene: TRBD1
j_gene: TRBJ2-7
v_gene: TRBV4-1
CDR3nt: TGCGCCAGCAGCCAAGCGGGACAGGGGGCCTACGAGCAGTACTTC
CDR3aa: CASSQAGQGAYEQYF

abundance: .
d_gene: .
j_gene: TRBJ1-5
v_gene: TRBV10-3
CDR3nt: TGTGCCACCGCTTCTAATAGCAATCAGCCCCAGCATTTT
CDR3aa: CATASNSNQPQHF

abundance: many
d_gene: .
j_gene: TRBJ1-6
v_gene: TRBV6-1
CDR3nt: TGTGCCAGTAGAACCGACTTCGGATGGGATTCACCCCTCCACTTT
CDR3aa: CASRTDFGWDSPLHF

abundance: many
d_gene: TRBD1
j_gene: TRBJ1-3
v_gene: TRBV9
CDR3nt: TGTGCCAGCAGCGAACAGGGGGCATTTGGAAACACCATATATTTT
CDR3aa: CASSEQGAFGNTIYF

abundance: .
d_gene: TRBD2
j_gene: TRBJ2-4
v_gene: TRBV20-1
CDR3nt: TGCAGTGCTAGGAATAGCGGGGGGGTAGCCAAAAACATTCAGTACTTC
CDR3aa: CSARNSGGVAKNIQYF

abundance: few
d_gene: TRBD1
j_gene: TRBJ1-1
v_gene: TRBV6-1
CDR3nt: TGTGCCAGCAGCCTCTTCCCCCCGGGACAGGGGACTGAAGCTTTCTTT
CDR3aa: CASSLFPPGQGTEAFF

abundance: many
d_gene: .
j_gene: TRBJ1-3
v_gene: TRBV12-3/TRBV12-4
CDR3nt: TGCGCCAGCAGCTTAAGGGGGAGCTCTGGAAACACCATATATTTT
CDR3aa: CASSLRGSSGNTIYF

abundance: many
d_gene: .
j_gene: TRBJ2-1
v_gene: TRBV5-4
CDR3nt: TGTGCCAGCAGCTTTGGTACGGGTGAGCAGTTCTTC
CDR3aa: CASSFGTGEQFF

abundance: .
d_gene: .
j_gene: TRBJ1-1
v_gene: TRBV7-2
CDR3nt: TGTGCCAGCAGCTTCGGGGCGCGGGCTGAAGCTTTCTTT
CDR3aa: CASSFGARAEAFF

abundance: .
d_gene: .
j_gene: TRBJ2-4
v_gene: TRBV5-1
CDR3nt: TGCGCCAACAGCCCCGGACACTTAGCCAAAAACATTCAGTACTTC
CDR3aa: CANSPGHLAKNIQYF

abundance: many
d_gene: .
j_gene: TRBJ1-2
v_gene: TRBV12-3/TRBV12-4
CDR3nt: TGTGCCAGCAGTGGGGCCCCCTATGGCTACACCTTC
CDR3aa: CASSGAPYGYTF

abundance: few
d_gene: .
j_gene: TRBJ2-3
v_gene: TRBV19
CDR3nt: TGTGCCAGTAGTATAGCGGGCGGCACAGATACGCAGTATTTT
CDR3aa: CASSIAGGTDTQYF

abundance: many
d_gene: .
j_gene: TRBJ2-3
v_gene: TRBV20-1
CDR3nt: TGCAGTGCTAGTTGGGCAGATACGCAGTATTTT
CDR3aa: CSASWADTQYF

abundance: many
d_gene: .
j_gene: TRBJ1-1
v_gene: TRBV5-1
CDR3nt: TGCGCCAGCAGAGAAGGTCAAAGGGAAGCTTTCTTT
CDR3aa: CASREGQREAFF

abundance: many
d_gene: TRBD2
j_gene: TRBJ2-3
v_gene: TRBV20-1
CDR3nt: TGCAGTGCCCGGACTAGCGGGGTAAAAGATACGCAGTATTTT
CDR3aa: CSARTSGVKDTQYF

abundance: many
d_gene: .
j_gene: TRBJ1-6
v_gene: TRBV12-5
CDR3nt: TGTGCTAGTGGTTTGGTTCACACAGGGTACGGCCGGTTCAATAATTCACCCCTCCACTTT
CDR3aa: CASGLVHTGYGRFNNSPLHF

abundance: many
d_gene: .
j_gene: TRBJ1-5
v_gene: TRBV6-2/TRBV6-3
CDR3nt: TGTGCCAGCAGTTACCCGATTAGAACGGGGGAAGGGATCAATCAGCCCCAGCATTTT
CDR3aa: CASSYPIRTGEGINQPQHF

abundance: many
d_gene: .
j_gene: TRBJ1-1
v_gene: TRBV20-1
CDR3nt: TGCAGTGCCGACCCAGGGAGTCCCGCTGAAGCTTTCTTT
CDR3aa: CSADPGSPAEAFF

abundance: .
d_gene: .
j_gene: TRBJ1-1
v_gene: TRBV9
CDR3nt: TGTGCCAGCAGCGTTACAGGGCTGAACACTGAAGCTTTCTTT
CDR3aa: CASSVTGLNTEAFF

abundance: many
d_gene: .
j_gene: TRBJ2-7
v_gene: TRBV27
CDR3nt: TGTGCCAGCAGTTTATATGCGGCAAACTACGAGCAGTACTTC
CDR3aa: CASSLYAANYEQYF

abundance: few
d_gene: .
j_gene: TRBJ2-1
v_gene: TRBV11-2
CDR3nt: TGTGCCAGCAGCTTTACGGGCTCCTACAATGAGCAGTTCTTC
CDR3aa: CASSFTGSYNEQFF

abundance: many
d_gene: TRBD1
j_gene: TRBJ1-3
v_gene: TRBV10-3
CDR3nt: TGTGCCATCAGTGAGACCGGGGGACAGGGAGATGGTGGAAACACCATATATTTT
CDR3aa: CAISETGGQGDGGNTIYF

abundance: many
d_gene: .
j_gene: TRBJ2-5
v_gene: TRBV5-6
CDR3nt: TGTGCCAGCAGCAGAATAGCGGTTAGCCAAGAGACCCAGTACTTC
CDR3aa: CASSRIAVSQETQYF

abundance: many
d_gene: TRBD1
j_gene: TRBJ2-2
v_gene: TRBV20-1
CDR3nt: TGCAGTGTCGGACAGGGTGGTTACACCGGGGAGCTGTTTTTT
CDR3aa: CSVGQGGYTGELFF

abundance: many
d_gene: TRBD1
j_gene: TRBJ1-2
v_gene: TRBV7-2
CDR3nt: TGTGCCAGCAGCCTCGCGGGACAGGCCCTCTATGGCTACACCTTC
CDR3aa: CASSLAGQALYGYTF

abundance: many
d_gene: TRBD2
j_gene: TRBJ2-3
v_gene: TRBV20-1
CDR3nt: TGCAGTGCTTCGACTAGCGGGGGGTTCACAGATACGCAGTATTTT
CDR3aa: CSASTSGGFTDTQYF

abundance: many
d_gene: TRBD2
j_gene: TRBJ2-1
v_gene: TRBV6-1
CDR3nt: TGTGCCAGCAGTAAGAGGAGCGGGGGGGCGGGGGATGAGCAGTTCTTC
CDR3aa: CASSKRSGGAGDEQFF

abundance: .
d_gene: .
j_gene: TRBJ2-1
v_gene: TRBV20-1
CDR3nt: TGCAGTGCTAGAGGCGGCACCGCCTACAATGAGCAGTTCTTC
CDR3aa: CSARGGTAYNEQFF

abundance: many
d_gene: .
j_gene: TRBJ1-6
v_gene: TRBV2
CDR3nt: TGTGCCAGCGGTGACCCGGCCCTCCACTTT
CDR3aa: CASGDPALHF

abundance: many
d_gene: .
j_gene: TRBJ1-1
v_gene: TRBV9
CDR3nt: TGTGCCAGCAGCGGTTCCGCCGGGACCCCGGGCACTGAAGCTTTCTTT
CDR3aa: CASSGSAGTPGTEAFF

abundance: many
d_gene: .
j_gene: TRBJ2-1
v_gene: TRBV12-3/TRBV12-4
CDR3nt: TGTGCCAGCAGTTCCACCGGGGCAGGGAATGAGCAGTTCTTC
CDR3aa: CASSSTGAGNEQFF

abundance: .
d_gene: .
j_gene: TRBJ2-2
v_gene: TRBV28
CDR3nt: TGTGCCAGCCGGGGCAGTAACACCGGGGAGCTGTTTTTT
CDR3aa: CASRGSNTGELFF

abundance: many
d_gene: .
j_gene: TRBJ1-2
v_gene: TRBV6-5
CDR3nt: TGTGCCAGCAGTTACTTTCTCGCGGGCACTGCTGATGGCTACACCTTC
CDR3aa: CASSYFLAGTADGYTF

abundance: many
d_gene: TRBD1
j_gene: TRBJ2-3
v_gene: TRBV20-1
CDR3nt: TGCAGTGCTTCCCGGGACAGGGTCGCAGATACGCAGTATTTT
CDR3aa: CSASRDRVADTQYF

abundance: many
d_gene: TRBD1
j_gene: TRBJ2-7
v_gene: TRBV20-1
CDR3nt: TGCAGTGTCCAGGGGGTTACCTACGAGCAGTACTTC
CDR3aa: CSVQGVTYEQYF

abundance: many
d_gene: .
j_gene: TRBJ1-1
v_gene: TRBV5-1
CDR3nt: TGCGCCAGCAGCTCTGCTGGAGGAGGTCTGTCTTACACTGAAGCTTTCTTT
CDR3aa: CASSSAGGGLSYTEAFF

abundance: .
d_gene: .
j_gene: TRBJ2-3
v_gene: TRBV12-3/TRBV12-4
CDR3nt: TGTGCCAGCAGTGATGAGTTCGGCACAGATACGCAGTATTTT
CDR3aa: CASSDEFGTDTQYF

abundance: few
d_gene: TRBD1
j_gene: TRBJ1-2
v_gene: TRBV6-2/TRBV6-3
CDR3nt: TGTGCCAGCAGTTACACAGGGGCTGGCTACACCTTC
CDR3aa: CASSYTGAGYTF

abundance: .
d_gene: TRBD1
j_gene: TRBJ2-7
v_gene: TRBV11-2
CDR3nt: TGTGCCAGTAGCTCCTACAGGGGGCGCGGGGCCTACGAGCAGTACTTC
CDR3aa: CASSSYRGRGAYEQYF

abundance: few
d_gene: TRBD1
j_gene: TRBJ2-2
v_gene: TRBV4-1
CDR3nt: TGCGCCAGCAGCCGAACAGGGGCCTCAGGGGAGCTGTTTTTT
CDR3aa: CASSRTGASGELFF